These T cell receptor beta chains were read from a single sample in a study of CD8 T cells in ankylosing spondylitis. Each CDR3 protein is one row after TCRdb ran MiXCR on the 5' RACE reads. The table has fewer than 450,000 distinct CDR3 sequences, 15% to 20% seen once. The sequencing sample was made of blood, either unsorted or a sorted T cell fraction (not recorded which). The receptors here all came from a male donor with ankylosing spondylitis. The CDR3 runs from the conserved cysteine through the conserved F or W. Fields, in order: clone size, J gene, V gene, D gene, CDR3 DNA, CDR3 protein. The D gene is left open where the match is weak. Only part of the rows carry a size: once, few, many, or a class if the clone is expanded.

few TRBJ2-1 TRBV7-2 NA TGTGCCAGCAGCTTAGCCCGTCAGGGGAATGAGCAGTTCTTC CASSLARQGNEQFF
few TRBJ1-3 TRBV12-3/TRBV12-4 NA TGTGCCAGCAGTAAAGGTTGGAACACCATATATTTT CASSKGWNTIYF
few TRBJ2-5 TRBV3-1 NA TGTGCCAGCAGCCGGAGGGCGGTCCAAGAGACCCAGTACTTC CASSRRAVQETQYF
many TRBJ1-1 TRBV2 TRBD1 TGTGCCAGCAGTCGGGGACAGACTCTGAACACTGAAGCTTTCTTT CASSRGQTLNTEAFF
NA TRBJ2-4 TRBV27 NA TGTGCCAGCAGTTCCTGGGGGTCGGGGGACATTCAGTACTTC CASSSWGSGDIQYF
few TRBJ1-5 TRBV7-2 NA TGTGCCAGCAGCTCGAGGACGGGCAGCAATCAGCCCCAGCATTTT CASSSRTGSNQPQHF
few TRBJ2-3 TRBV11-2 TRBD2 TGTGCCAGCAGCTCCTCCGCGGGGCTAGCGGGAGGAGTTGATACGCAGTATTTT CASSSSAGLAGGVDTQYF
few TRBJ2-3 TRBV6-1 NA TGTGCCAGCAGTGACAGACTAGGTTTGCCAGATACGCAGTATTTT CASSDRLGLPDTQYF
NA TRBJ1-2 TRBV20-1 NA TGCAGTGCCAGGGACGGGCGATCCCTTAACTATGGCTACACCTTC CSARDGRSLNYGYTF
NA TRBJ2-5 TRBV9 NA TGTGCCAGCAGCGTTTCCAGCTTCCCGGGGACCCAGTACTTC CASSVSSFPGTQYF
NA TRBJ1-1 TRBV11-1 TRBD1 TGTGCCAGCAGCTTAAAGAGGACAGGCGGAACTGAAGCTTTCTTT CASSLKRTGGTEAFF
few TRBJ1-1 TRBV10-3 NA TGTGCCATCAGTGAATGGGGAAACACTGAAGCTTTCTTT CAISEWGNTEAFF
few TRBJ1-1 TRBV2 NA TGTGCCAGCAGTGCAGGGGTGAACACTGAAGCTTTCTTT CASSAGVNTEAFF
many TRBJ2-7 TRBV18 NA TGTGCCAGCTCTCAGGGGGTTTCGGGACTAGTGTACTTC CASSQGVSGLVYF
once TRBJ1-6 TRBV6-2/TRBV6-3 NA TGTGCCAGCAGTTACGAGGGGGGATTAAATTCACCCCTCCACTTT CASSYEGGLNSPLHF
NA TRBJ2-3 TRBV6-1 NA TGTGCCAGCAGTGAAGGGCTAGCTGGGGATACGCAGTATTTT CASSEGLAGDTQYF
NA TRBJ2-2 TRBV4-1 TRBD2 TGCGCCAGCAGCCAAGATAGAAAGCGGGGGGTAAACACCGGGGAGCTGTTTTTT CASSQDRKRGVNTGELFF
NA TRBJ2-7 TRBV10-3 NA TGTGCCATCAGTGAAAGCCAAACCTACGAGCAGTACTTC CAISESQTYEQYF
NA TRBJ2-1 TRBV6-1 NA TGTGCCAGCAGCAGAAATACCGTGTCCGATTACAATGAGCAGTTCTTC CASSRNTVSDYNEQFF
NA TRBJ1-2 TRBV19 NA TGTGCCAGTAGTAATACGGGGGCGGGCGGCTACACCTTC CASSNTGAGGYTF
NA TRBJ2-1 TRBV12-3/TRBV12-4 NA TGTGCCAGCAGCCCTGGGACTCTTAACTACAATGAGCAGTTCTTC CASSPGTLNYNEQFF
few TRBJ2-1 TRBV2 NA TGTGCCAGCAGTCCGACGGGGGCAATTTACAATGAGCAGTTCTTC CASSPTGAIYNEQFF
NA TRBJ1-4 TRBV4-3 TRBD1 TGCGCCAGCAGCCAAGAGGGGACAGTTAATGAAAAACTGTTTTTT CASSQEGTVNEKLFF
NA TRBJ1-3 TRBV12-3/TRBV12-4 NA TGTGCCAGCAGTTTTAACAGGGCTGGAAACACCATATATTTT CASSFNRAGNTIYF
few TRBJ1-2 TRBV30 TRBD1 TGTGCCTGGAGTGTTCCGGACAGGAGCTATGGCTACACCTTC CAWSVPDRSYGYTF
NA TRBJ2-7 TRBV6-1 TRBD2 TGTGCCAGCACTCCCCGGAGGACTAGCGGGAACTACTACGAGCAGTACTTC CASTPRRTSGNYYEQYF
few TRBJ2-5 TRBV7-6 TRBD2 TGTGCCAGCAGCTTAGAGTGGGGAGGGGAAGAGACCCAGTACTTC CASSLEWGGEETQYF
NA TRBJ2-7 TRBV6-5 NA TGTGCCAGCAGGTCGACAGCTTACGAGCAGTACTTC CASRSTAYEQYF
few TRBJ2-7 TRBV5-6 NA TGTGCCAGCAGCTATCCTCCCGGGGTCGAGCAGTACTTC CASSYPPGVEQYF
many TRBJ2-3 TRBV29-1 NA TGCAGCGTTGGGTGGGGGATCACAGATACGCAGTATTTT CSVGWGITDTQYF
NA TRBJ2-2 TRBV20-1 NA TGCAGTGCTAGGTCGGGGACAAACACCGGGGAGCTGTTTTTT CSARSGTNTGELFF
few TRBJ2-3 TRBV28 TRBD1 TGTGCCAGCAGTTCCGTTGTAGGGGGCGATACAGATACGCAGTATTTT CASSSVVGGDTDTQYF
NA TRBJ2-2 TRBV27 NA TGTGCCAGCAGTTTGTCAGGGGTAATCACCGGGGAGCTGTTTTTT CASSLSGVITGELFF
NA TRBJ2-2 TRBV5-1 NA TGCGCCAGCAGCGATATACCTTCGGAGGCCGGGGAGCTGTTTTTT CASSDIPSEAGELFF
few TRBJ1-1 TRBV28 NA TGTGCCACCCGGCCGATAGGTGAAGCTTTCTTT CATRPIGEAFF
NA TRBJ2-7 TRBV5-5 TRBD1 TGTGCCAGCAGCTACACGGCCGGGACAGGGACCTACGAGCAGTACTTC CASSYTAGTGTYEQYF
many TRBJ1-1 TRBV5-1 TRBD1 TGCGCCAGCAGCTTGGGAGACAGGGGGCCGGGGACTGAAGCTTTCTTT CASSLGDRGPGTEAFF
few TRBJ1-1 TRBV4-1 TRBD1 TGCGCCAGCAGCCGTCAAGGTACAGGGGGCACTGAAGCTTTCTTT CASSRQGTGGTEAFF
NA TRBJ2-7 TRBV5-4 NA TGTGCCAGCAGCTCCGATGGGCTAGCTTCTCTCCTGAGCGGAGCCTACGAGCAGTACTTC CASSSDGLASLLSGAYEQYF
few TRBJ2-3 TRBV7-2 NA TGTGCCAGCAGCTTAGCAGAGCGGTCCACAGATACGCAGTATTTT CASSLAERSTDTQYF
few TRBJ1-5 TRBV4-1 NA TGCGCCAGCAGCCAAGATCTAGGCAGTGGCAGCAATCAGCCCCAGCATTTT CASSQDLGSGSNQPQHF
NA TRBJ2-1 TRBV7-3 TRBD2 TGTGCCAGCAGCCTAACTAGCGGGAGGACGAATGAGCAGTTCTTC CASSLTSGRTNEQFF
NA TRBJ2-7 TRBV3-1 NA TGTGCCAGCAGCCCCGGGACCGCTTACTACGAGCAGTACTTC CASSPGTAYYEQYF
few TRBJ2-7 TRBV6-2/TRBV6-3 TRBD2 TGTGCCAGCAGTACCAGCGGGACGACCTACGAGCAGTACTTC CASSTSGTTYEQYF